What follows is one T cell receptor beta chain and its context. Using immunoSEQ multiplex PCR, the repertoire was profiled, and TCRdb retains in-frame clones only, with some absent. The sample lists over 130,000 clones, around 91% seen once, with approximately 9% in the top ten. Trimming removed 0 bases at V and 1 base at J, with 6 bases between. Germline CDR1 is SGHRS and CDR2 is YFSETQ. The CDR3 sequence is 14 residues long. This sample was included in a study of T cell responses to AZD1222 COVID-19 vaccine. The genes are TRBV5-1 and TRBJ2-3; the D gene is possibly TRBD1 (5 bases). This receptor was obtained from an adult who received the AZD1222 COVID-19 vaccine. Here the sequenced sample was peripheral blood, taken 28 days after the second AZD1222 dose. CDR3 amino acids: CASSLEGGTDTQYF. The CDR3 region has the DNA TGCGCCAGCAGCTTGGAAGGGGGCACAGATACGCAGTATTTT.